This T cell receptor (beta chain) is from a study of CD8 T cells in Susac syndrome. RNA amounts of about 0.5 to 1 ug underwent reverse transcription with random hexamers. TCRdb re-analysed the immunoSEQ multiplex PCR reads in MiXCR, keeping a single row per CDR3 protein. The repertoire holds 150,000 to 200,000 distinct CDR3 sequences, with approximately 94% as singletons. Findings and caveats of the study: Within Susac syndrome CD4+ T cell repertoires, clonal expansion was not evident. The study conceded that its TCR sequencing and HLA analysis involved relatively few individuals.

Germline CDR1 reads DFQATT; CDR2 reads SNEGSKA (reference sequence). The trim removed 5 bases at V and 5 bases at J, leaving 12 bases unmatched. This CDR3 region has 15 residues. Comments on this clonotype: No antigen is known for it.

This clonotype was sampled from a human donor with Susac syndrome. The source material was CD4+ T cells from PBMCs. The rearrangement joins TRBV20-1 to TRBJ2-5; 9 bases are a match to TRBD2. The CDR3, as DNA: TGCAGTGCTGTTCCTAGCGGGGTGACGTGGGAGACCCAGTACTTC. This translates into CSAVPSGVTWETQYF.